Below, 27 T cell receptor beta chains from the same sample are listed, as sequenced in a study of OX40 agonist ivuxolimab in advanced cancers. Repertoires were generated with immunoSEQ multiplex PCR, while TCRdb's copy carries only in-frame clones and drops some. The repertoire holds around 25,000 clones, 84% seen once, with roughly 16% in the top ten. The sequences come from CD4+ or CD8+ T cells sorted from blood, collected in a trial of the OX40 agonist ivuxolimab. Receptors originate from an adult with an advanced solid tumor such as melanoma, head and neck, liver or kidney cancer.

V usage is TRBV19 and J usage is TRBJ2-7; 7 bases map to TRBD1. Germline assignment: CDR1 LNHDA and CDR2 SQIVND (reference sequence). V lost 5 bases to trimming and J lost 2 bases; unmatched junction nucleotides: 3. The CDR3 consists of 13 residues. CDR3: CASSLTGPYEQYF. The CDR3 nucleotides read TGTGCCAGTAGTTTGACAGGGCCCTACGAGCAGTACTTC.

The rearrangement uses TRBV10-3 and TRBJ2-7, with TRBD1 matching over 11 bases. Trimming at V came to 11 bases and at J to 5 bases, leaving 8 bases not matched to a gene. Germline assignment: CDR1 ENHRY and CDR2 SYGVKD. The CDR3 is 13 amino acids. The CDR3 nucleotides are TGTGCCTCCCACCGGGACAGGGGGAACGAGCAGTACTTC. Translated: CASHRDRGNEQYF.

V is TRBV5-1 and J is TRBJ2-5; 11 nucleotides match TRBD2. The V and J ends lost 4 bases and 4 bases, in that order; junction bases with no gene match: 9. Germline V lookup: CDR1 SGHRS, CDR2 YFSETQ. The CDR3 loop spans 16 amino acids. Here the CDR3 DNA reads TGCGCCAGCAGCAAAATGGGAGGGACTAGCGGAGAGACCCAGTACTTC. It encodes CASSKMGGTSGETQYF.

The chain couples TRBV9 to TRBJ2-3, with D possibly TRBD2 on 6 matching bases. CDR3 length equals 16 residues. Germline V lookup: CDR1 SGDLS, CDR2 YYNGEE. Trimming pared 4 bases from V and 5 bases from J, leaving 20 bases between. CDR3 sequence reads: CASSPRSSGIGDTQYF. In DNA, the CDR3 is TGTGCCAGCAGCCCCCGGAGTAGCGGCATAGGAGATACGCAGTATTTT.

The chain joins TRBV7-3 to TRBJ2-2, with D maybe TRBD1 (6 bases). V shed 5 bases and J shed 1 base, with 11 bases lying between them. The CDR3 sequence is 15 residues long. Germline CDR1 and CDR2: SGHTA and FQGTGA. This chain's CDR3 is CASSPGDGNTGELFF. CDR3 DNA sequence: TGTGCCAGCAGCCCAGGGGATGGGAACACCGGGGAGCTGTTTTTT.

To note about this clone: One junction end disagrees with the germline gene, perhaps due to a read error. The chain joins TRBV7-7 to TRBJ2-5, with TRBD1 identical over 8 bases. The CDR3 consists of 14 residues. Germline V gene lookup returns CDR1 SSHAT and CDR2 FNYEAQ (reference sequence). The CDR3 spells CASSRGQGGQTQYF. The CDR3 nucleotides read TGTGCTAGCAGCCGCGGACAGGGCGGGCAGACCCAGTACTTC. Full variable domain (rest looked up from reference TRBV7-7 and TRBJ2-5): GAGVSQSPRYKVTKRGQDVTLRCDPISSHATLYWYQQALGQGPEFLTYFNYEAQPDKSGLPSDRFSAERPEGSISTLTIQRTEQRDSAMYRCASSRGQGGQTQYFGPGTRLLVL.

CDR3 amino acids: CASSFRDSHTEAFF. The CDR3 nucleotides are TGCGCCAGCAGCTTCCGGGACAGTCACACTGAAGCTTTCTTT. This sequence joins TRBV5-1 and TRBJ1-1; 7 nucleotides match TRBD1. The CDR3 totals 14 residues. Germline V gene sequence: CDR1 SGHRS, CDR2 YFSETQ. V trimming: 2 bases; J trimming: 3 bases; junction bases outside the gene matches: 4.

The chain links TRBV5-6 to TRBJ2-7; D is unclear. The germline CDR1 and CDR2 sequences are SGHDT and YYEEEE. With 4 bases removed from V and 2 bases from J, the gap between germline ends came to 7 bases. CDR3 length: 12 residues. This chain's CDR3 is CASSARPYEQYF. In DNA form, the CDR3 reads TGTGCCAGCAGCGCTCGTCCCTACGAGCAGTACTTC.

The V gene is TRBV5-1, the J gene TRBJ2-3; 8 positions agree with TRBD1. From germline, CDR1 is SGHRS and CDR2 YFSETQ. The length of the CDR3 is 14 residues. After removal of 3 bases from V and 4 bases from J, the junction contained 4 bases not matched to a gene. CDR3: CASSWTGQADTQYF. The DNA of the CDR3 is TGCGCCAGCAGCTGGACAGGGCAGGCAGATACGCAGTATTTT.

The chain joins TRBV25-1 to TRBJ1-2; 8 nucleotides agree with TRBD1. The CDR3 is 16 amino acids. CDR1 is MGHDK and CDR2 is SYGVNS in the germline V gene. Germline trimming cut 5 bases from V and 5 bases from J; bases unmatched to any gene: 13. The CDR3 DNA follows: TGTGCCAGCAGTCCCTTTGGATGGGACAGGAGTTATGGCTACACCTTC. Protein sequence: CASSPFGWDRSYGYTF.

The chain couples TRBV29-1 to TRBJ2-3, with D unclear. Per germline, CDR1 SQVTM and CDR2 ANQGSEA. The CDR3 has 12 amino acids. Trimming removed 1 base from V and 6 bases from J, with 8 bases in between. The CDR3 DNA follows: TGCAGCGTTGAAGTGGGATGGGATACGCAGTATTTT. Translation gives CSVEVGWDTQYF.

This clone has a single count. An end of the junction does not agree with germline; a read error may underlie this. The V gene is TRBV7-7, the J gene TRBJ2-5; D uncertain. The CDR3 is made up of 14 amino acids. Germline CDR1 SSHAT, CDR2 FNYEAQ (reference sequence). The CDR3 region is CASSLAMSRETQYF. As DNA, the CDR3 is TGTGCTAGCAGCTTGGCCATGAGCAGAGAGACCCAGTACTTC.

This clone has more than one count but fewer than ten. The CDR3 sequence is CASSPNADRSETQYF. The DNA of the CDR3 is TGTGCCAGCAGCCCGAACGCAGACAGGAGCGAGACCCAGTACTTC. This sequence joins TRBV7-3 and TRBJ2-5; maybe TRBD1 (6 bases). CDR1 and CDR2 (germline): SGHTA, FQGTGA. The CDR3 is made up of 15 amino acids. V was clipped by 5 bases and J by 5 bases, with 18 bases between them.

The V call is TRBV19, the J call TRBJ2-7; 7 bases fit TRBD2. Germline V gene sequence: CDR1 LNHDA, CDR2 SQIVND (reference sequence). V trimming: 9 bases; J trimming: 7 bases; junction bases outside the gene matches: 12. The CDR3 totals 13 residues. The CDR3 coding sequence is TGTGCCAGCAGGGACGGGGGGTTTGAGGAGCAGTACTTC. As protein: CASRDGGFEEQYF. The full variable domain, rest sourced from reference TRBV19 and TRBJ2-7, is DGGITQSPKYLFRKEGQNVTLSCEQNLNHDAMYWYRQDPGQGLRLIYYSQIVNDFQKGDIAEGYSVSREKKESFPLTVTSAQKNPTAFYLCASRDGGFEEQYFGPGTRLTVT.

V usage is TRBV7-9 and J usage is TRBJ1-2; D is unresolved. Trimming stripped 1 base from V and 8 bases from J, with 5 bases between. The CDR3 contains 11 residues. Germline V gene data show CDR1 as SEHNR and CDR2 as FQNEAQ (reference sequence). The CDR3 DNA reads TGTGCCAGCAGCTTAGGAGGAGGCTACACCTTC. This encodes CASSLGGGYTF.

The chain has TRBV2 and TRBJ2-7; D perhaps matches TRBD1 (7 bases). CDR1 is SNHLY and CDR2 is FYNNEI in the germline V gene. V lost 0 bases and J 7 bases, leaving 13 bases between the germline ends. The CDR3 extends over 14 amino acids. CDR3 sequence: CASSEASQGGEQYF. The CDR3, as DNA: TGTGCCAGCAGTGAAGCGTCTCAGGGGGGAGAGCAGTACTTC. Based on the CDR3 plus reference TRBV2 and TRBJ2-7, the full variable domain is EPEVTQTPSHQVTQMGQEVILRCVPISNHLYFYWYRQILGQKVEFLVSFYNNEISEKSEIFDDQFSVERPDGSNFTLKIRSTKLEDSAMYFCASSEASQGGEQYFGPGTRLTVT.

This chain links TRBV10-3 with TRBJ1-1, with 7 bases that match TRBD1. V dropped 8 bases and J dropped 4; count of bases not matched to a gene: 1. The germline V gene encodes CDR1 ENHRY and CDR2 SYGVKD. The CDR3 totals 11 residues. In DNA form, the CDR3 reads TGTGCCATCGCAGGGGGCACTGAAGCTTTCTTT. It encodes CAIAGGTEAFF.

The rearrangement links TRBV5-1 to TRBJ2-3; 8 positions agree with TRBD1. The junction had 7 bases not matched to a gene; V was cut back by 6 bases and J by 1 base. This CDR3 comprises 15 residues. Germline CDR1 SGHRS, CDR2 YFSETQ. The CDR3 nucleotides read TGCGCCAGCACCTCAGGGGGCAGGGGCACAGATACGCAGTATTTT. It translates to CASTSGGRGTDTQYF.

The V and J genes are TRBV7-2 and TRBJ2-3; TRBD2 aligns across 16 bases. There are 19 residues in the CDR3. Losses at the gene ends were 1 base for V and 4 bases for J; bases not matched to a gene: 8. The germline V gene has CDR1 SGHTA and CDR2 FQGNSA. The CDR3 DNA is TGTGCCAGCAGCTTAGAAGGGACTAGCGGGGGGGCCGGAGCAGATACGCAGTATTTT. Translated, it gives CASSLEGTSGGAGADTQYF.

The gene calls are TRBV27 and TRBJ2-5; TRBD1 aligns across 8 bases. Germline V gene data show CDR1 as MNHEY and CDR2 as SMNVEV (reference sequence). CDR3 length equals 19 residues. J was trimmed by 4 bases and V by 4 bases; bases with no gene match: 20. The CDR3 sequence: CASSYGLPRTGRGSETQYF. CDR3 in DNA: TGTGCCAGCAGTTACGGCCTACCGCGGACAGGGCGCGGGTCAGAGACCCAGTACTTC.

The J gene is TRBJ2-3, the V gene TRBV27, with D tentatively TRBD1 or TRBD2 (7 bases each). CDR1 is MNHEY, CDR2 SMNVEV, per germline (reference sequence). The CDR3 is 16 amino acids. Trimming removed 5 bases at V and 2 bases at J, with 17 bases between. The CDR3 here is CASSPSGTVNTDTQYF. CDR3 sequence (DNA): TGTGCCAGCAGTCCAAGCGGGACAGTGAACACAGATACGCAGTATTTT.

The rearrangement links TRBV12-5 to TRBJ1-3; D call uncertain. The CDR3 covers 14 residues. CDR1 and CDR2 from the germline V gene are LGHNT and FRNRAP. The V and J ends lost 1 base and 0 bases respectively, with 4 bases between them. CDR3 region: CASGLGVSGNTIYF. The CDR3 DNA reads TGTGCTAGTGGTTTGGGGGTCTCTGGAAACACCATATATTTT.

The chain couples TRBV7-3 to TRBJ2-3; D not certain. Per germline, CDR1 SGHTA and CDR2 FQGTGA. Deletions cut 1 base from V and 2 bases from J, with 4 bases between. The CDR3 runs 13 residues. The CDR3 DNA is TGTGCCAGCAGCTTAAACCCCACAGATACGCAGTATTTT. As protein: CASSLNPTDTQYF.

The chain uses TRBV2 and TRBJ1-6, with D perhaps TRBD1 (5 bases). Deletions cut 5 bases from V and 7 bases from J, with 9 bases between. This CDR3 spans 13 amino acids. CDR1 and CDR2 (germline): SNHLY, FYNNEI. This CDR3 reads CASSPGLNSPLHF. In nucleotides, the CDR3 is TGTGCCAGCAGTCCGGGACTCAATTCACCCCTCCACTTT.

This rearrangement joins TRBV11-2 to TRBJ2-5; 8 bases align to TRBD2. The V and J ends lost 0 bases and 11 bases, in that order; junction bases with no gene match: 14. From germline, CDR1 is SGHAT and CDR2 FQNNGV. The CDR3 runs to 16 residues. The CDR3 DNA reads as TGTGCCAGCAGCTTAGATCCCAGACTAGCGTTATCTGAGCAGTACTTC. It encodes CASSLDPRLALSEQYF.

The V gene is TRBV19, the J gene TRBJ2-7; D unresolved. V was cut by 5 bases and J by 2 bases, with 19 bases left in between. CDR1 is LNHDA, CDR2 SQIVND, per germline (reference sequence). The CDR3 length is 16 residues. The CDR3 loop is CASSLDHQPPTYEQYF. CDR3 nucleotide sequence: TGTGCCAGTAGTCTCGACCACCAGCCCCCCACCTACGAGCAGTACTTC.

The chain combines TRBV5-6 with TRBJ2-5, with a weak D call TRBD1 (7 bases). V was clipped by 1 base and J by 5 bases, with 21 bases between them. The germline V gene has CDR1 SGHDT and CDR2 YYEEEE. The CDR3 spans 17 residues. This chain's CDR3 is CASSLRTGEDHWETQYF. Written as DNA, the CDR3 is TGTGCCAGCAGCTTGAGAACAGGGGAGGATCACTGGGAGACCCAGTACTTC.